What follows are 23 T cell receptor beta chains derived from one specimen sequenced in a study of vaccination and CD4 T cells after COVID-19. Antigen specificity for these receptors is unknown. The study sequenced cultured CD4+ T cell DNA using the Oncomine TCR Beta short-read assay. A single record per CDR3 protein comes from TCRdb applying MiXCR to the PCR reads. Found here are 14,000 to 15,000 distinct CDR3 sequences, over 45% of them singletons; the top ten hold about 25%. This sample's treatment: roughly 11-day PBMC culture with coronavirus spike peptide pools or control peptides (ViraFEST assay). Sequences were derived from cultured CD4+ T cells from blood, sampled after SARS-CoV-2 vaccination. Receptors originate from a human donor with COVID-19.

The chain employs TRBV7-3 and TRBJ2-1; TRBD2 matches 8 bases. V trimming: 4 bases; J trimming: 9 bases; junction bases outside the gene matches: 8. CDR1 and CDR2 from the germline V gene are SGHTA and FQGTGA. CDR3 length: 14 amino acids. The CDR3 here is CASSWSSGVGEQFF. The CDR3 nucleotides read TGTGCCAGCAGCTGGAGTAGCGGGGTTGGTGAGCAGTTCTTC.

The chain employs TRBV15 and TRBJ1-5; possible D gene TRBD1, 6 bases. V was shortened by 2 bases and J by 1 base, with 15 bases between the two germline ends. This CDR3 has 17 amino acids. Germline lookup yields CDR1 LNHNV and CDR2 YYDKDF (reference sequence). CDR3 in DNA: TGTGCCACCAGCAGACAAACCGGGACAATCAGCAATCAGCCCCAGCATTTT. Translating it yields CATSRQTGTISNQPQHF.

This clonotype was counted between two and nine times. The chain links TRBV7-2 to TRBJ2-5, with 9 bases identical to TRBD2. This CDR3 has 17 residues. V lost 1 base to trimming and J lost 5 bases; unmatched junction nucleotides: 11. From germline, CDR1 is SGHTA and CDR2 FQGNSA. CDR3 amino acids: CASSLVAGGTSGETQYF. The CDR3 DNA follows: TGTGCCAGCAGCTTAGTTGCGGGGGGGACCTCCGGGGAGACCCAGTACTTC.

This clonotype has a handful of counts. The gene calls are TRBV15 and TRBJ1-2, with TRBD1 matching over 11 bases. This CDR3 region has 18 residues. Germline assignment: CDR1 LNHNV and CDR2 YYDKDF (reference sequence). The ends lost 3 bases at V and 8 bases at J; junction bases unmatched: 17. The CDR3: CATSSETGTGGSTGGYTF. The DNA for the CDR3 is TGTGCCACCAGCAGCGAAACCGGGACAGGGGGTTCCACGGGGGGCTACACCTTC. The whole variable domain, remainder taken from reference TRBV15 and TRBJ1-2, is DAMVIQNPRYQVTQFGKPVTLSCSQTLNHNVMYWYQQKSSQAPKLLFHYYDKDFNNEADTPDNFQSRRPNTSFCFLDIRSPGLGDTAMYLCATSSETGTGGSTGGYTFGSGTRLTVV.

The chain joins TRBV12-3 or TRBV12-4 to TRBJ1-5, with TRBD1 identical over 9 bases. The CDR3 loop spans 15 amino acids. The V and J ends lost 5 bases and 6 bases, in that order; junction bases with no gene match: 8. The CDR3 protein is CASSGTGRPGQPQHF. The CDR3 nucleotides read TGTGCCAGCAGTGGGACAGGGAGACCGGGTCAGCCCCAGCATTTT.

This clonotype was counted only a few times. The rearrangement uses TRBV30 and TRBJ1-2; 8 bases are a match to TRBD1. The germline gives CDR1 GTSNPN, CDR2 SVGIG (reference sequence). The CDR3 is 15 residues long. V dropped 2 bases and J dropped 4; count of bases not matched to a gene: 9. The DNA of the CDR3 is TGTGCCTGGAGTTCGACAGGGGTAGGCTCCTATGGCTACACCTTC. As protein: CAWSSTGVGSYGYTF.

The V gene is TRBV19, the J gene TRBJ2-1; D may be TRBD2 (5 bases). CDR3 length equals 14 residues. CDR1 is LNHDA, CDR2 SQIVND, per germline (reference sequence). V was pared by 5 bases and J by 5 bases, with 13 bases between. CDR3 in DNA: TGTGCCAGTAGTCCGGGCGGGCGCAACAATGAGCAGTTCTTC. Translated: CASSPGGRNNEQFF.

This clonotype was detected a few times. The CDR3 coding sequence is TGCAGTGCTAGTTTGGCTAACTATGGCTACACCTTC. This codes for CSASLANYGYTF. The rearrangement joins TRBV20-1 to TRBJ1-2; D call uncertain. CDR3 size: 12 residues. V was shortened by 3 bases and J by 0 bases, with 5 bases between the two germline ends. The germline gives CDR1 DFQATT, CDR2 SNEGSKA (reference sequence).

This chain links TRBV5-1 with TRBJ2-5, with 9 bases matching TRBD1. The length of the CDR3 is 15 residues. Per germline, CDR1 SGHRS and CDR2 YFSETQ. With 1 base clipped from V and 2 bases from J, the junction kept 3 bases outside the gene matches. The DNA of the CDR3 is TGCGCCAGCAGCTTGACAGGGGGCTTACAAGAGACCCAGTACTTC. Its protein product is CASSLTGGLQETQYF.

The DNA of the CDR3 is TGTGCCAGCAGCCAGGCTCATGGCTACACCTTC. It codes for CASSQAHGYTF. V usage is TRBV3-1 and J usage is TRBJ1-2; D gene ambiguous. This CDR3 is 11 amino acids long. Germline V lookup: CDR1 LGHDT, CDR2 YNNKEL (reference sequence). V lost 3 bases, J lost 6 bases, and 5 bases lay in between.

This clonotype came up a few times. The chain couples TRBV6-1 to TRBJ2-2; D gene uncertain. Trimming took 6 bases from V and 1 from J, leaving 15 bases between them. Per germline, CDR1 MNHNS and CDR2 SASEGT. The CDR3 has 16 amino acids. The CDR3 DNA reads as TGTGCCAGCAGCCCATTGTCTTGGTGGAACACCGGGGAGCTGTTTTTT. Translated: CASSPLSWWNTGELFF.

This rearrangement joins TRBV30 to TRBJ1-3, with TRBD1 matching over 9 bases. J was trimmed by 4 bases and V by 5 bases; bases with no gene match: 6. The CDR3 extends over 14 amino acids. CDR1 and CDR2 from the germline V gene are GTSNPN and SVGIG (reference sequence). The CDR3 loop reads CAWSGQGGGNTIYF. The CDR3 nucleotides read TGTGCCTGGTCGGGACAGGGAGGGGGAAACACCATATATTTT.

The V gene is TRBV28, the J gene TRBJ2-2; tentative D call: TRBD2 (5 bases). Trimming removed 3 bases from V and 6 bases from J, with 14 bases in between. The germline V gene has CDR1 MDHEN and CDR2 SYDVKM. The CDR3 loop spans 15 amino acids. In DNA, the CDR3 is TGTGCCAGCAGTTTCCCGGCTAGCCGGTCCGGGGAGCTGTTTTTT. Protein sequence: CASSFPASRSGELFF.

There are a few counts of this clonotype. The J gene is TRBJ2-5, the V gene TRBV7-6; 7 bases align to TRBD2. The ends lost 6 bases at V and 5 bases at J; junction bases unmatched: 6. CDR3 length: 13 residues. The germline CDR1 and CDR2 sequences are SGHVS and FNYEAQ. CDR3 region: CASSYGSGETQYF. As DNA, the CDR3 is TGTGCCAGCAGTTATGGTAGCGGGGAGACCCAGTACTTC.

J is TRBJ1-2 and V is TRBV6-1, with 9 bases lining up with TRBD1. Germline V CDR1 and CDR2: MNHNS, SASEGT. The J segment lost 8 bases and the V segment lost 7 bases, leaving 11 bases of the junction unmatched. CDR3 size: 14 residues. CDR3 nucleotide sequence: TGTGCCAGCAAAAATCCGGGACAGGGTAACGGCTACACCTTC. This gives the protein CASKNPGQGNGYTF.

CDR3 sequence reads: CASSLPVGAFHEQYF. CDR3 in DNA: TGTGCCAGCAGCTTGCCTGTAGGGGCATTCCACGAGCAGTACTTC. The gene calls are TRBV5-8 and TRBJ2-7, with D possibly being TRBD1 (5 bases). The CDR3 extends over 15 amino acids. The germline V and J ends were trimmed by 1 base and 5 bases, with 16 bases remaining between them. CDR1 is SGHTS, CDR2 YDEGEE, per germline.

This clonotype was observed a handful of times. This rearrangement joins TRBV7-3 to TRBJ2-2; D perhaps matches TRBD2 (6 bases). The CDR3 contains 16 residues. Trimming cost V 0 bases and J 6 bases, with 14 bases left between them. The germline gives CDR1 SGHTA, CDR2 FQGTGA. CDR3 region: CASSLTGTPGAGELFF. In nucleotides, the CDR3 is TGTGCCAGCAGCTTAACCGGGACCCCGGGGGCCGGGGAGCTGTTTTTT.

The table lists this clonotype with a few counts. This sequence joins TRBV25-1 and TRBJ1-6; no clear D. This CDR3 contains 12 residues. The V end was cut by 2 bases, the J end by 9 bases, with 5 bases between. The germline V gene encodes CDR1 MGHDK and CDR2 SYGVNS. The CDR3 sequence is CASSERFSPLHF. CDR3 coding DNA: TGTGCCAGCAGTGAAAGGTTTTCACCCCTCCACTTT.

In this sample, this clonotype turned up a few times. This sequence joins TRBV28 and TRBJ1-4; 8 bases agree with TRBD1. Germline V gene data show CDR1 as MDHEN and CDR2 as SYDVKM. Trimming removed 5 bases from V and 7 bases from J; junction bases left unmatched: 6. This CDR3 spans 14 amino acids. CDR3 DNA: TGTGCCAGCAGTAGCAGGGGGCGCCGTGAAAAACTGTTTTTT. Translation gives CASSSRGRREKLFF.

The chain couples TRBV30 to TRBJ1-5, with a possible D match to TRBD1 (5 bases). Trimming stripped 2 bases from V and 5 bases from J, with 16 bases between. CDR1 GTSNPN and CDR2 SVGIG come from the germline V gene (reference sequence). CDR3 length: 15 amino acids. DNA of the CDR3: TGTGCCTGGAGTCCCTGGTGGGGGATCCATCAGCCCCAGCATTTT. Translation gives CAWSPWWGIHQPQHF.

This chain joins TRBV19 and TRBJ2-7; D may be TRBD1 or TRBD2 (5 bases each). CDR3 length: 15 residues. The V gene lost 4 bases and the J gene lost 4 bases, with 17 bases spanning the gap. Germline loops: CDR1 LNHDA, CDR2 SQIVND (reference sequence). The CDR3 here is CASSSSWTGRYEQYF. The CDR3 DNA reads as TGTGCCAGTAGTAGCTCCTGGACGGGGCGGTACGAGCAGTACTTC.

This clonotype was counted a few times. The chain employs TRBV7-2 and TRBJ1-5; tentative D call: TRBD1 (5 bases). The V gene lost 1 base and the J gene lost 4 bases, with 8 bases spanning the gap. Germline values: CDR1 SGHTA, CDR2 FQGNSA. This CDR3 has 14 residues. CDR3 DNA: TGTGCCAGCAGCTTAGATACAGGAAATCAGCCCCAGCATTTT. This gives the protein CASSLDTGNQPQHF.

This clonotype occurred a few times. V and J are TRBV6-1 and TRBJ1-5; 7 bases align to TRBD1. The V gene end was trimmed by 6 bases and the J gene end by 5 bases; junction bases not matched to a gene: 7. Germline V gene data show CDR1 as MNHNS and CDR2 as SASEGT. This CDR3 is built from 14 residues. The CDR3 reads CASSLNQGDQPQHF. Here the CDR3 DNA reads TGTGCCAGCAGCCTAAACCAGGGGGATCAGCCCCAGCATTTT.